Described below is a single T cell receptor beta chain sequence and its context. V lost 7 bases and J 5 bases, leaving 20 bases between the germline ends. The length of the CDR3 is 15 residues. These data belong to a study of metastatic and nonmetastatic thyroid tumors. Using MiXCR, TCRdb re-called clones from the PCR reads. The sample lists 40,000 to 45,000 clones, about 16% occurring once. No patient received treatment before thyroid surgery. The receptor's source is a female donor with papillary thyroid cancer or a benign thyroid nodule (not recorded which). Some clones in this sample may be carry-over from other donors' samples. The chain employs TRBV12-3 or TRBV12-4 and TRBJ2-5, with D hard to call. Sequencing was done on a sample of blood. The CDR3 sequence is CASTPRWAMGETQYF. DNA of the CDR3: TGTGCCAGCACCCCCCGTTGGGCGATGGGCGAGACCCAGTACTTC.